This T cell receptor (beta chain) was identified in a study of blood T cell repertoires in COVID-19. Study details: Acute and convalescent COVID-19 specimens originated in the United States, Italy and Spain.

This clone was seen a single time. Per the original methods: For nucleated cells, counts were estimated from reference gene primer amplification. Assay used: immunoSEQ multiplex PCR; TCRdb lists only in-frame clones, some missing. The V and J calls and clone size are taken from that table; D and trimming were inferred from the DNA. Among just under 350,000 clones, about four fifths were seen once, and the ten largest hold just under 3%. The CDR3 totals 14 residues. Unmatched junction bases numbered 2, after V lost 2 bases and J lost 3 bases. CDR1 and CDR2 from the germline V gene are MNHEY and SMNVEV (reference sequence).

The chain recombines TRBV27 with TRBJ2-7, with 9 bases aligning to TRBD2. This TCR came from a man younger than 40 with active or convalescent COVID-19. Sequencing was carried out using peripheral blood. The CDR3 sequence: CASSLRLADYEQYF. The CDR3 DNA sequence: TGTGCCAGCAGTTTACGACTAGCGGACTACGAGCAGTACTTC.